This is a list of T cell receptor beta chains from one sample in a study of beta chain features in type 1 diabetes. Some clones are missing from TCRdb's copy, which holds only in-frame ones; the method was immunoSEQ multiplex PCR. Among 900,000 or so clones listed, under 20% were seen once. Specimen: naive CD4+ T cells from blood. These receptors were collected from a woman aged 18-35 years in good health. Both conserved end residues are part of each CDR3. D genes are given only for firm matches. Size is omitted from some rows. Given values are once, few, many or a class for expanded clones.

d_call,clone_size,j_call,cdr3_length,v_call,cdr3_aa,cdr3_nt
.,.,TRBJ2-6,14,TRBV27,CASRMSVGANVLTF,TGTGCCAGCAGGATGTCGGTGGGGGCCAACGTCCTGACTTTC
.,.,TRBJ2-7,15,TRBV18,CASSGVAGTAYEQYF,TGTGCCAGCTCAGGGGTAGCAGGGACCGCCTACGAGCAGTACTTC
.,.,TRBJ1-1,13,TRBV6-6,CASSYSFGPEAFF,TGTGCCAGCAGTTACTCGTTCGGACCTGAAGCTTTCTTT
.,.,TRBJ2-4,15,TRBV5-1,CASSLAPGSKNIQYF,TGCGCCAGCAGCTTGGCTCCAGGGTCAAAAAACATTCAGTACTTC
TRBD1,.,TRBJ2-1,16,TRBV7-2,CASSLMGRGLHYEQFF,TGTGCCAGCAGCTTAATGGGCAGGGGGCTTCATTATGAGCAGTTCTTC
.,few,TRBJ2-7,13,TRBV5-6,CASSRRGAYEQYF,TGTGCCAGCAGCCGGCGAGGGGCCTACGAGCAGTACTTC
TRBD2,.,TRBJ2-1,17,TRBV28,CASTPPAKREMDNEQFF,TGTGCCAGCACCCCTCCCGCAAAGCGGGAGATGGACAATGAGCAGTTCTTC
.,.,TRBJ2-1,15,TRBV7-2,CASSHQGFDYNEQFF,TGTGCCAGCAGCCATCAGGGGTTTGATTACAATGAGCAGTTCTTC
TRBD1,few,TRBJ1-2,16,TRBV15,CATSRDGTGGLYGYTF,TGTGCCACCAGCAGAGATGGGACAGGGGGCCTCTATGGCTACACCTTC
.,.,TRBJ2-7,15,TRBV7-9,CASSLSSTASYEQYF,TGTGCCAGCAGCTTAAGTTCGACAGCCTCCTACGAGCAGTACTTC
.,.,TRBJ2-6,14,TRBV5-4,CASRLFSGANVLTF,TGTGCCAGCAGGTTGTTTTCTGGGGCCAACGTCCTGACTTTC
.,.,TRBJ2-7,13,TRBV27,CASSLKTDHEQYF,TGTGCCAGCAGTTTAAAGACAGACCACGAGCAGTACTTC
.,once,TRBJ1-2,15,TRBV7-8,CASSLYDSAFYGYTF,TGTGCCAGCAGCTTATACGACTCGGCTTTCTATGGCTACACCTTC
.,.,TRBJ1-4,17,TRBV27,CASSFNFRVFETGKLFF,TGTGCCAGCAGTTTTAATTTCCGGGTGTTCGAGACTGGAAAACTGTTTTTT
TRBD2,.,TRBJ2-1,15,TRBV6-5,CASSKSGRAVNEQFF,TGTGCCAGCAGCAAGAGCGGGAGGGCTGTCAATGAGCAGTTCTTC
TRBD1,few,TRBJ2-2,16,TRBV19,CASSIRGTGSTGELFF,TGTGCCAGTAGTATAAGGGGGACAGGAAGCACCGGGGAGCTGTTTTTT
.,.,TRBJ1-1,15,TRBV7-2,CASSSAGTRSSEAFF,TGTGCCAGCAGCTCCGCGGGGACCAGAAGCTCTGAAGCTTTCTTT
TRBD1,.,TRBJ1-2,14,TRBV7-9,CASNGDRGESGYTF,TGTGCCAGCAACGGGGACAGGGGGGAGTCTGGCTACACCTTC
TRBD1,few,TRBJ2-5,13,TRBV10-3,CAIRQGWAETQYF,TGTGCCATCAGACAGGGGTGGGCAGAGACCCAGTACTTC
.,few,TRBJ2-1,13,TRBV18,CASSRAMRNEQFF,TGTGCCAGCTCACGGGCGATGAGGAATGAGCAGTTCTTC
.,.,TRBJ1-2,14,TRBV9,CASSVGTTNYGYTF,TGTGCCAGCAGCGTAGGGACGACAAACTATGGCTACACCTTC
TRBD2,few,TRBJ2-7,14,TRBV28,CASSNGLASYEQYF,TGTGCCAGCAGTAACGGACTAGCTTCCTACGAGCAGTACTTC
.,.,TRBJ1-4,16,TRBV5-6,CASSLLGVGENEKLFF,TGTGCCAGCAGCTTGTTGGGCGTTGGGGAAAATGAAAAACTGTTTTTT
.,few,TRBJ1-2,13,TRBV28,CASSPARLYGYTF,TGTGCCAGCAGTCCCGCCCGCCTCTATGGCTACACCTTC
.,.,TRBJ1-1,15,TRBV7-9,CASSLHLGVNTEAFF,TGTGCCAGCAGCTTACATCTAGGGGTGAACACTGAAGCTTTCTTT
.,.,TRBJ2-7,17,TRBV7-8,CASSLGMGPRRSLEQYF,TGTGCCAGCAGCTTAGGGATGGGACCGAGGCGGAGCCTAGAGCAGTACTTC